Sequencing of this T cell receptor (beta chain) was carried out in a study of T-cell reconstitution after alpha-beta-depleted transplantation in children. Overall study results and limits: Once a year had passed after transplant, T-cell counts and diversity came mostly from newly produced T cells. The origin of high day-60 TCRbeta diversity in some patients lay in surviving recipient T cells and thymic progenitors. Alpha-beta T cells present about two months after transplant were reported to originate from several hundred expanded graft clones.

Trimming stripped 0 bases from V and 7 bases from J, with 19 bases between. CDR3 length: 15 residues. CDR1 is SQVTM and CDR2 is ANQGSEA in the germline V gene. This clonotype was picked up many times. The target antigen is unknown. For TCRbeta, the library was prepared with unique molecular identifiers. Each CDR3 protein gets one entry after TCRdb re-called the PCR reads with MiXCR. The sample holds a few hundred thousand distinct CDR3 sequences, roughly 26% seen once. Material: PBMCs, obtained before TCRalphabeta/CD19-depleted stem cell transplant. The clonotype originates from a girl between 2 and 10 years old with Fanconi anemia, due to receive a stem cell transplant. The rearrangement joins TRBV29-1 to TRBJ2-7; maybe TRBD1 (6 bases). CDR3 sequence (DNA): TGCAGCGTTGAAGATAGAAGGACAGCCTTGGGGGAGCAGTACTTC. Protein sequence: CSVEDRRTALGEQYF.